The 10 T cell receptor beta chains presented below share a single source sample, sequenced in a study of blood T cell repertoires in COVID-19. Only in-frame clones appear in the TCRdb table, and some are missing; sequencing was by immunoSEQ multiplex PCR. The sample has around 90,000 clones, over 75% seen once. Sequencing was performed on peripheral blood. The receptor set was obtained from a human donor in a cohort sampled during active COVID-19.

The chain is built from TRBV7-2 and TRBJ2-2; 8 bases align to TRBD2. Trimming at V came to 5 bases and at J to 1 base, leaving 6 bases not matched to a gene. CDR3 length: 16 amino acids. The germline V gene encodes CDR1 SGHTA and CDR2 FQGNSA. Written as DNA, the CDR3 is TGTGCCAGCAGCAGGGGGGGACTAGGGAACACCGGGGAGCTGTTTTTT. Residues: CASSRGGLGNTGELFF.

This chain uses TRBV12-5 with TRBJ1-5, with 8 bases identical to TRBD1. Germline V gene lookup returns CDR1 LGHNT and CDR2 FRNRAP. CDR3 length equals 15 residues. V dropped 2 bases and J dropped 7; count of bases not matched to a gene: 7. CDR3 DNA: TGTGCTAGTGGTTTGTCGGCCGACAGGGGCCAGCCCCAGCATTTT. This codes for CASGLSADRGQPQHF. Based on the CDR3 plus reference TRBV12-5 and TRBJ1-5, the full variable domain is DARVTQTPRHKVTEMGQEVTMRCQPILGHNTVFWYRQTMMQGLELLAYFRNRAPLDDSGMPKDRFSAEMPDATLATLKIQPSEPRDSAVYFCASGLSADRGQPQHFGDGTRLSIL.

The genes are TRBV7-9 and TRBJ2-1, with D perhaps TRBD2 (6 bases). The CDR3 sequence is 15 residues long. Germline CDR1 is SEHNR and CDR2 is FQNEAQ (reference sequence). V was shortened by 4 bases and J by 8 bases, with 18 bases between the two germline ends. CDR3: CASSSSGSGWDEQFF. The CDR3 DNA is TGTGCCAGCAGCTCCTCGGGTAGCGGTTGGGATGAGCAGTTCTTC.

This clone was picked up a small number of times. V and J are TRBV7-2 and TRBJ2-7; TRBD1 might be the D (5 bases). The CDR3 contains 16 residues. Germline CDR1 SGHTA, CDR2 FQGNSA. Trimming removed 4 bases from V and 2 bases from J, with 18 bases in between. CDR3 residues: CASSSLTGIRPYEQYF. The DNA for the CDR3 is TGTGCCAGCAGCTCCCTCACAGGTATTCGCCCCTACGAGCAGTACTTC.

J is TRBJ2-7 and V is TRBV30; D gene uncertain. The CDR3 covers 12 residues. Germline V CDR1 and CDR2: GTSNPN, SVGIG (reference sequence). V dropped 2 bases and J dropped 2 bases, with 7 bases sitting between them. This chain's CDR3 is CAWSPSTYEQYF. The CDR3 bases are TGTGCCTGGAGTCCTTCTACCTACGAGCAGTACTTC.

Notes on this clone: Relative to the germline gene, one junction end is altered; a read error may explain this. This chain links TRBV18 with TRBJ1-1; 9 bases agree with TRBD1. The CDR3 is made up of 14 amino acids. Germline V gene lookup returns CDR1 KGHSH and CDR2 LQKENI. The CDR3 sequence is CASTPTGGNTEAFF. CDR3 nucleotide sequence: TGTGCCAGCACACCGACAGGGGGGAACACTGAAGCTTTCTTT.

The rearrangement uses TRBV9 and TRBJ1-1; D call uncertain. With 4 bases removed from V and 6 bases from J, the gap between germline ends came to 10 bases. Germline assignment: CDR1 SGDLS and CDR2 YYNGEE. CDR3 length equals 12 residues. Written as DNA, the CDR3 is TGTGCCAGCAGCCCAGTTTATTCTGAAGCTTTCTTT. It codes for CASSPVYSEAFF.

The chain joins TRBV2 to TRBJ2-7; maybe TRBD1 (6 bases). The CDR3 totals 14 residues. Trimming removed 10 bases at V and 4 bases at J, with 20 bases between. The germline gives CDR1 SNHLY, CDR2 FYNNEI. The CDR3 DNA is TGTGCCATCAGGACAGTCAGTTCCATATACGAGCAGTACTTC. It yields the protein CAIRTVSSIYEQYF. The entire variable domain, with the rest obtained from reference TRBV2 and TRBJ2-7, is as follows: EPEVTQTPSHQVTQMGQEVILRCVPISNHLYFYWYRQILGQKVEFLVSFYNNEISEKSEIFDDQFSVERPDGSNFTLKIRSTKLEDSAMYFCAIRTVSSIYEQYFGPGTRLTVT.

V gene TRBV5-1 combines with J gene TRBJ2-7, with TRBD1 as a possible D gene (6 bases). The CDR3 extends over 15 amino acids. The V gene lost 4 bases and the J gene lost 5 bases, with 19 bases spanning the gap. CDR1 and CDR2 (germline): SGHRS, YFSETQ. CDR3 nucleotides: TGCGCCAGCAGCCCAACCGCAGGGGTCGTCAACGAGCAGTACTTC. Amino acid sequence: CASSPTAGVVNEQYF.

The CDR3: CASSLGGLAGDYEQYF. Written as DNA, the CDR3 is TGTGCCAGCAGCTTAGGGGGACTAGCGGGAGATTACGAGCAGTACTTC. This chain uses TRBV7-2 with TRBJ2-7; 14 nucleotides align to TRBD2. The CDR3 covers 16 residues. V lost 1 base and J lost 4; bases outside the gene matches: 3. Per germline, CDR1 SGHTA and CDR2 FQGNSA. Drawing the rest from reference TRBV7-2 and TRBJ2-7, the complete variable domain is GAGVSQSPSNKVTEKGKDVELRCDPISGHTALYWYRQSLGQGLEFLIYFQGNSAPDKSGLPSDRFSAERTGGSVSTLTIQRTQQEDSAVYLCASSLGGLAGDYEQYFGPGTRLTVT.